A single TCR beta chain is shown here with its context. Its antigen is undetermined. This specimen comes from a study of siplizumab effects on memory and regulatory T cells. Broader study findings: A significant reduction in alloreactive sequences traceable to unstimulated CD4+ memory cells was produced by siplizumab.

This CDR3 has 13 residues. From germline, CDR1 is WSHSY and CDR2 SAAADI. Trimming cost V 7 bases and J 2 bases, with 9 bases left between them. This table comes from immunoSEQ multiplex PCR, and its TCRdb copy is limited to in-frame clones, with some not included. The sample contains about 120,000 clones, roughly 94% of which appear only once. The chain links TRBV10-2 to TRBJ2-4, with unresolved D. The receptor comes from a human donor in good health. The sequencing input was non-Treg CD4+ T cells sorted from blood. The CDR3 DNA is TGCGCCAGCATGACACCGCCCAAAAACATTCAGTACTTC. Its translation: CASMTPPKNIQYF.